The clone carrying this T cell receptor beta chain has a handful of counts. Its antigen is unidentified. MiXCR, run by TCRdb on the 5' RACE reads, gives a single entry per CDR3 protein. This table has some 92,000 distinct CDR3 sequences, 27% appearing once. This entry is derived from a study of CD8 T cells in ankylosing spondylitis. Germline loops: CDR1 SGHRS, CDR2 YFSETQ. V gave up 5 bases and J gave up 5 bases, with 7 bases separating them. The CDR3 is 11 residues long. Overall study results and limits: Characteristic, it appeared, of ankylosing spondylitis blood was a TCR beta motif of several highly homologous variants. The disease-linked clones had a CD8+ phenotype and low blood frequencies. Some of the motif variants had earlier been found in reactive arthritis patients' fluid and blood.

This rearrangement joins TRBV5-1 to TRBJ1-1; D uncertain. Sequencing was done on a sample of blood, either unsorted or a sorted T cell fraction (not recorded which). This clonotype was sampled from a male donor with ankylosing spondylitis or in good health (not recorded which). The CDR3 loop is CASRSGTEAFF. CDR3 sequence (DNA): TGCGCCAGCAGATCGGGAACTGAAGCTTTCTTT.